A single sample gave rise to the 21 T cell receptor beta chains below, sequenced in a study of neoadjuvant anti-PD-1 for oral cavity cancer. Some clones are missing from TCRdb's copy, which holds only in-frame ones; the method was immunoSEQ multiplex PCR. The sample lists around 7,200 clones, approximately 54% seen once, with under 6.5% in the top ten. Sample: tumor tissue, taken before nivolumab (anti-PD-1) treatment. The source of these receptors is a person aged 40 to 85 with oral cavity squamous cell carcinoma.

This rearrangement joins TRBV7-8 to TRBJ2-1; a possible D gene is TRBD2 (6 bases). The CDR3 has 16 amino acids. Germline CDR1 is SGHVS and CDR2 is FQNEAQ. Trimming removed 5 bases from V and 8 bases from J, with 22 bases in between. The chain's CDR3 is CASSRRGSRSDYEQFF. The DNA of the CDR3 is TGTGCCAGCAGCCGACGGGGGAGCAGGTCAGATTATGAGCAGTTCTTC. Complete variable domain (other parts from reference TRBV7-8 and TRBJ2-1): GAGVSQSPRYKVAKRGQDVALRCDPISGHVSLFWYQQALGQGPEFLTYFQNEAQLDKSGLPSDRFFAERPEGSVSTLKIQRTQQEDSAVYLCASSRRGSRSDYEQFFGPGTRLTVL.

The chain uses TRBV7-3 and TRBJ2-1, with D possibly matching TRBD1 (6 bases). CDR1 and CDR2 from the germline V gene are SGHTA and FQGTGA. V gave up 7 bases and J gave up 6 bases, with 10 bases separating them. The CDR3 is 12 amino acids. The CDR3, as DNA: TGTGCCAGCACCGAAGGGGGCAATGAGCAGTTCTTC. Its translation is CASTEGGNEQFF. Looking up the rest from reference TRBV7-3 and TRBJ2-1 gives the full variable domain: GAGVSQTPSNKVTEKGKYVELRCDPISGHTALYWYRQSLGQGPEFLIYFQGTGAADDSGLPNDRFFAVRPEGSVSTLKIQRTERGDSAVYLCASTEGGNEQFFGPGTRLTVL.

V gene TRBV15 combines with J gene TRBJ1-2; 7 nucleotides match TRBD1. Germline V lookup: CDR1 LNHNV, CDR2 YYDKDF (reference sequence). The CDR3 sequence is 16 residues long. V lost 1 base, J lost 6 bases, and 11 bases stayed unmatched. CDR3 coding DNA: TGTGCCACCAGCAGAGCTGCGAGACAGGGAACGGATGGCTACACCTTC. Its translation is CATSRAARQGTDGYTF.

The chain couples TRBV9 to TRBJ1-1; 9 bases fit TRBD1. Looked up from germline, CDR1 is SGDLS and CDR2 is YYNGEE. The trim removed 3 bases at V and 5 bases at J, leaving 5 bases unmatched. This CDR3 comprises 14 residues. The CDR3, as DNA: TGTGCCAGCAGCGGGACAGGGGCTGGAACTGAAGCTTTCTTT. Translation gives CASSGTGAGTEAFF.

The chain uses TRBV19 and TRBJ1-6, with TRBD1 identical over 8 bases. Losses at the gene ends were 3 bases for V and 7 bases for J; bases not matched to a gene: 8. Germline V gives CDR1 LNHDA, CDR2 SQIVND (reference sequence). The CDR3 spans 16 residues. CDR3 bases: TGTGCCAGTAGTATCCTACACAGGGGGGTAAATTCACCCCTCCACTTT. This translates into CASSILHRGVNSPLHF. Full variable domain (outside the CDR3, taken from reference TRBV19 and TRBJ1-6): DGGITQSPKYLFRKEGQNVTLSCEQNLNHDAMYWYRQDPGQGLRLIYYSQIVNDFQKGDIAEGYSVSREKKESFPLTVTSAQKNPTAFYLCASSILHRGVNSPLHFGNGTRLTVT.

This chain joins TRBV11-2 and TRBJ2-7; weak D call: TRBD1 (6 bases). Trimming took 0 bases from V and 7 from J, leaving 16 bases between them. The V gene's germline CDR1 is SGHAT and CDR2 FQNNGV. CDR3 length equals 15 residues. CDR3 nucleotides: TGTGCCAGCAGCTTAGACGGGACACCCGTCTCTGAGCAGTACTTC. It translates to CASSLDGTPVSEQYF.

On this clone itself: It is unclear where the CDR3 begins or ends on the DNA, so no DNA is shown, and the CDR3 is as TCRdb lists it. The J gene is TRBJ2-1, the V gene TRBV14; the DNA was not compared with TRBD2, the D call given in the table. Looked up from germline, CDR1 is SGHDN and CDR2 is FVKESK. The CDR3 region is 15 residues in length, termini included. The CDR3 sequence is CASSQVGSGSRRKFF.

The chain uses TRBV10-3 and TRBJ1-2, with TRBD1 matching 11 bases. CDR3 length: 14 residues. The J segment lost 4 bases and the V segment lost 8 bases, leaving 6 bases of the junction unmatched. Germline lookup yields CDR1 ENHRY and CDR2 SYGVKD. CDR3 sequence: CAIGQGANFYGYTF. DNA of the CDR3: TGTGCCATCGGACAGGGGGCAAACTTCTATGGCTACACCTTC.

This clone turned up a few times. The rearrangement joins TRBV19 to TRBJ1-1, with TRBD1 identical over 10 bases. The CDR3 has 20 residues. The V and J ends lost 3 bases and 1 base, in that order; junction bases with no gene match: 17. From germline, CDR1 is LNHDA and CDR2 SQIVND (reference sequence). Here the CDR3 DNA reads TGTGCCAGTAGTATTTGGGACAGGGGCTACGTATTCCCCCGGAACACTGAAGCTTTCTTT. It codes for CASSIWDRGYVFPRNTEAFF.

The chain is built from TRBV9 and TRBJ2-2, with TRBD1 matching over 10 bases. Trimming cost V 3 bases and J 7 bases; bases outside gene matches: 12. The germline CDR1 and CDR2 sequences are SGDLS and YYNGEE. This CDR3 is 17 amino acids long. In DNA form, the CDR3 reads TGTGCCAGCAGCGAGCCGGGACAGGGGTTGTTGAGCGGGGAGCTGTTTTTT. As protein: CASSEPGQGLLSGELFF.

V gene TRBV7-2 combines with J gene TRBJ2-5, with TRBD1 matching over 9 bases. Trimming at V came to 5 bases and at J to 5 bases, leaving 9 bases not matched to a gene. Looked up from germline, CDR1 is SGHTA and CDR2 is FQGNSA. CDR3 length: 15 amino acids. The CDR3 DNA sequence: TGTGCCAGCAGCGTGACACAGGGGGCATGGGAGACCCAGTACTTC. This translates into CASSVTQGAWETQYF.

The J gene is TRBJ2-3, the V gene TRBV2, with unresolved D. V dropped 6 bases and J dropped 2 bases, with 12 bases sitting between them. The CDR3 contains 14 residues. Per germline, CDR1 SNHLY and CDR2 FYNNEI. The CDR3 DNA sequence: TGTGCCAGCAGGGTAGAATCTACCACAGATACGCAGTATTTT. It encodes CASRVESTTDTQYF.

This clone was detected only a few times. The chain is built from TRBV27 and TRBJ1-1; 7 bases agree with TRBD1. Losses at the gene ends were 5 bases for V and 0 bases for J; bases not matched to a gene: 3. This CDR3 comprises 14 residues. Germline V gene sequence: CDR1 MNHEY, CDR2 SMNVEV (reference sequence). In nucleotides, the CDR3 is TGTGCCAGCAGTCCGGGACAGATGAACACTGAAGCTTTCTTT. Translated: CASSPGQMNTEAFF.

This chain uses TRBV6-1 with TRBJ2-2; D remains ambiguous. CDR1 MNHNS and CDR2 SASEGT come from the germline V gene. The CDR3 runs to 13 residues. V lost 6 bases to trimming and J lost 0 bases, with 5 bases between them. CDR3 in amino acids: CASSPPNTGELFF. In DNA, the CDR3 is TGTGCCAGCAGCCCCCCGAACACCGGGGAGCTGTTTTTT.

J is TRBJ2-5 and V is TRBV28; 7 positions agree with TRBD1. V shed 2 bases and J 2 bases; nucleotides not matched to a gene: 8. The CDR3 length is 16 residues. Germline V gene sequence: CDR1 MDHEN, CDR2 SYDVKM. This chain's CDR3 is CASSLLRGQSQETQYF. DNA for the CDR3: TGTGCCAGCAGTTTACTTAGGGGACAGTCTCAAGAGACCCAGTACTTC.

This sequence joins TRBV6-6 and TRBJ1-4; no definite D call. The CDR3 spans 12 residues. The germline CDR1 and CDR2 sequences are MNHNY and SVGAGI (reference sequence). Trimming took off 11 bases at V and 0 bases at J, with 7 bases between the two ends. CDR3 coding DNA: TGTGCCGCAGGTCCAACTAATGAAAAACTGTTTTTT. Protein sequence: CAAGPTNEKLFF.

The rearrangement uses TRBV27 and TRBJ2-1, with 12 nucleotides matching TRBD2. The ends lost 6 bases at V and 0 bases at J; junction bases unmatched: 9. Germline CDR1 and CDR2: MNHEY and SMNVEV (reference sequence). The CDR3 contains 18 residues. The CDR3: CASSQGLAGSSSYNEQFF. CDR3 coding DNA: TGTGCCAGCAGCCAAGGACTAGCGGGGAGCAGCTCCTACAATGAGCAGTTCTTC.

By proportion, this clone is medium-sized. This chain connects TRBV18 to TRBJ1-2; 7 bases fit TRBD1. The CDR3 consists of 13 residues. The V and J ends lost 1 base and 8 bases, in that order; junction bases with no gene match: 4. Germline V gene lookup returns CDR1 KGHSH and CDR2 LQKENI. Here the CDR3 reads CASSPLGTEGYTF. The DNA for the CDR3 is TGTGCCAGCTCACCACTAGGGACAGAGGGCTACACCTTC.

The chain carries TRBV14 and TRBJ1-4, with D perhaps matching TRBD1 (6 bases). Trimming left V 1 base short and J 0 bases short, with 18 bases between. CDR3 size: 19 residues. Per germline, CDR1 SGHDN and CDR2 FVKESK. The CDR3 nucleotides are TGTGCCAGCAGCCAAGGGTTAATGGGGACAAGTGCAACTAATGAAAAACTGTTTTTT. Translating gives CASSQGLMGTSATNEKLFF.

V is TRBV5-1 and J is TRBJ1-1; D may be TRBD1 (6 bases). The germline V and J ends were trimmed by 5 bases and 0 bases, with 14 bases remaining between them. Germline CDR1 reads SGHRS; CDR2 reads YFSETQ. The CDR3 length is 15 residues. The CDR3 is CASRGANTLNTEAFF. CDR3 bases: TGCGCCAGCAGGGGGGCCAATACATTGAACACTGAAGCTTTCTTT.

In its sample, this clone was seen a few times. The chain is built from TRBV4-1 and TRBJ1-1, with 9 bases fitting TRBD1. Germline V gives CDR1 MGHRA, CDR2 YSYEKL. The CDR3 has 16 amino acids. V dropped 0 bases and J dropped 1; count of bases not matched to a gene: 3. The CDR3 nucleotides are TGCGCCAGCAGCCAAGAAGGGGACAGGGCGAACACTGAAGCTTTCTTT. This sequence encodes CASSQEGDRANTEAFF.